Presented here are 28 T cell receptor beta chains from one specimen sequenced in a study of beta chain features in type 1 diabetes. Overall study findings and caveats: TCRB CDR3 length was moderately but significantly reduced in all four CD4+ subsets of Type 1 diabetes patients.

Reverse transcribing all isolated RNA meant expressed TCRB transcripts were sequenced. Clones were read by immunoSEQ multiplex PCR, and TCRdb kept only the in-frame ones, dropping some. The table has more than 12,000 clones, more than 55% seen once. These receptors' targets are unknown. Input material: stem cell memory CD4+ T cells from blood. The receptors come from a woman between 18 and 29 years old with type 1 diabetes.

The rearrangement joins TRBV10-3 to TRBJ2-7; perhaps TRBD1 as D (6 bases). This CDR3 is 13 amino acids long. Germline loops: CDR1 ENHRY, CDR2 SYGVKD. CDR3 sequence: CASRGNLQGEQYF. The CDR3 DNA is TGTGCTTCCAGGGGTAACCTACAGGGCGAGCAGTACTTC.

This clone was detected only a few times. This sequence joins TRBV7-2 and TRBJ1-2, with D possibly TRBD1 on 6 matching bases. V was shortened by 5 bases and J by 5 bases, with 15 bases between the two germline ends. Germline CDR1 SGHTA, CDR2 FQGNSA. The CDR3 is made up of 14 amino acids. The CDR3 DNA follows: TGTGCCAGCAGCGCCTCGGACAGATTTTATGGCTACACCTTC. Its translation: CASSASDRFYGYTF.

The chain couples TRBV4-1 to TRBJ2-5; 9 bases map to TRBD1. This CDR3 contains 14 residues. CDR1 is MGHRA and CDR2 is YSYEKL in the germline V gene. J was trimmed by 5 bases and V by 5 bases; bases with no gene match: 6. DNA of the CDR3: TGCGCCAGCAGCGAGGGACAGGGTTGGGAGACCCAGTACTTC. Translated: CASSEGQGWETQYF.

The chain carries TRBV18 and TRBJ2-7; D might be TRBD1 (5 bases). CDR1 is KGHSH and CDR2 is LQKENI in the germline V gene. This CDR3 has 16 amino acids. Trimming removed 3 bases at V and 6 bases at J, with 21 bases between. The CDR3 nucleotides read TGTGCCAGCTCACCTTCGCTGGGCCCAGGGTCCCGCGAGCAGTACTTC. This gives the protein CASSPSLGPGSREQYF.

This chain joins TRBV7-8 and TRBJ2-1; D is perhaps TRBD2 (5 bases). Trimming cost V 3 bases and J 6 bases, with 6 bases left between them. This CDR3 is built from 12 residues. Germline CDR1 is SGHVS and CDR2 is FQNEAQ. CDR3 nucleotide sequence: TGTGCCAGCAGCTTTGCGGGCAATGAGCAGTTCTTC. This codes for CASSFAGNEQFF. Drawing the rest from reference TRBV7-8 and TRBJ2-1, the complete variable domain is GAGVSQSPRYKVAKRGQDVALRCDPISGHVSLFWYQQALGQGPEFLTYFQNEAQLDKSGLPSDRFFAERPEGSVSTLKIQRTQQEDSAVYLCASSFAGNEQFFGPGTRLTVL.

The CDR3 coding sequence is TGCAGCGTTGAAAGGGGCTGGGGCTACACCTTC. It is translated as CSVERGWGYTF. The genes are TRBV29-1 and TRBJ1-2; a possible D gene is TRBD1 (5 bases). V dropped 2 bases and J dropped 8 bases, with 9 bases sitting between them. The germline gives CDR1 SQVTM, CDR2 ANQGSEA. This CDR3 comprises 11 residues.

The rearrangement joins TRBV10-3 to TRBJ1-3; the D gene is possibly TRBD1 (5 bases). The CDR3 sequence is 13 residues long. The germline gives CDR1 ENHRY, CDR2 SYGVKD. Trimming left V 7 bases short and J 5 bases short, with 12 bases between. The CDR3 region is CAITQGPRNTIYF. CDR3 in DNA: TGTGCCATCACGCAGGGCCCGCGAAACACCATATATTTT.

This clone has more than one count but fewer than ten. This sequence joins TRBV7-2 and TRBJ2-1; TRBD1 matches at 9 bases. The CDR3 has 14 amino acids. The germline CDR1 and CDR2 sequences are SGHTA and FQGNSA. Trimming cost V 4 bases and J 6 bases; bases outside gene matches: 4. The CDR3 is CASSSGQGFNEQFF. The CDR3 bases are TGTGCCAGCAGCTCCGGACAGGGGTTCAATGAGCAGTTCTTC.

The rearrangement joins TRBV19 to TRBJ2-7, with TRBD2 as a possible D gene (6 bases). The CDR3 totals 15 residues. The germline V and J ends were trimmed by 8 bases and 1 base, with 18 bases remaining between them. Germline V gene data show CDR1 as LNHDA and CDR2 as SQIVND (reference sequence). CDR3 coding DNA: TGTGCCAGTGGGTCTCCCGGGACTGGTTCCTACGAGCAGTACTTC. Its translation: CASGSPGTGSYEQYF.

The chain is built from TRBV7-2 and TRBJ1-2, with 8 bases aligning to TRBD1. Germline CDR1 and CDR2: SGHTA and FQGNSA. After removal of 5 bases from V and 5 bases from J, the junction contained 7 bases not matched to a gene. The CDR3 extends over 14 amino acids. Here the CDR3 reads CASSRLQGVYGYTF. CDR3 DNA: TGTGCCAGCAGCCGACTACAGGGGGTATATGGCTACACCTTC.

V and J are TRBV4-3 and TRBJ2-1, with TRBD2 matching 8 bases. The ends lost 4 bases at V and 6 bases at J; junction bases unmatched: 5. Per the germline V gene, CDR1 is LGHNA and CDR2 is YSLEER. The CDR3 is 14 residues long. The CDR3 nucleotides read TGCGCCAGCAGCCCGGGGGGGGGCGGCAATGAGCAGTTCTTC. It is translated as CASSPGGGGNEQFF.

This sequence joins TRBV9 and TRBJ2-3; 7 nucleotides line up with TRBD2. V trimming: 2 bases; J trimming: 0 bases; junction bases outside the gene matches: 3. Germline CDR1 is SGDLS and CDR2 is YYNGEE. This CDR3 region has 15 residues. The chain's CDR3 is CASSVGGASTDTQYF. CDR3 DNA sequence: TGTGCCAGCAGCGTGGGAGGGGCTAGCACAGATACGCAGTATTTT.

The gene calls are TRBV16 and TRBJ1-1, with 8 bases lining up with TRBD1. The germline V gene has CDR1 KGHSY and CDR2 FQNENV. The CDR3 sequence is 15 residues long. V gave up 1 base and J gave up 1 base; unmatched junction bases: 2. CDR3 nucleotides: TGTGCCAGCAGCCAATGGACAGGGTGGAACACTGAAGCTTTCTTT. This codes for CASSQWTGWNTEAFF.

CDR3 in amino acids: CASSILETGEKDQPQHF. CDR3 sequence (DNA): TGTGCCAGTAGTATCCTTGAGACAGGCGAAAAGGATCAGCCCCAGCATTTT. The chain combines TRBV19 with TRBJ1-5, with TRBD1 as a possible D gene (6 bases). The CDR3 totals 17 residues. The germline gives CDR1 LNHDA, CDR2 SQIVND (reference sequence). The ends were cut back, 3 bases at V and 5 bases at J, with 20 bases in the middle.

This clone occurred a few times. The chain recombines TRBV4-2 with TRBJ2-3, with 13 bases lining up with TRBD2. Germline CDR1 and CDR2: LGHNA and YNFKEQ. Trimming removed 5 bases from V and 6 bases from J; junction bases left unmatched: 8. The CDR3 covers 16 residues. CDR3: CASSEPGLAGSDTQYF. The DNA of the CDR3 is TGTGCCAGCAGCGAACCGGGACTAGCGGGATCGGATACGCAGTATTTT.

The chain joins TRBV11-2 to TRBJ2-2, with TRBD2 as a possible D gene (7 bases). Trimming took off 3 bases at V and 2 bases at J, with 10 bases between the two ends. The CDR3 is 15 amino acids. Germline lookup yields CDR1 SGHAT and CDR2 FQNNGV. CDR3 in amino acids: CASSFGGANTGELFF. CDR3 bases: TGTGCCAGCAGCTTTGGGGGGGCAAACACCGGGGAGCTGTTTTTT. Looking up the rest from reference TRBV11-2 and TRBJ2-2 gives the full variable domain: EAGVAQSPRYKIIEKRQSVAFWCNPISGHATLYWYQQILGQGPKLLIQFQNNGVVDDSQLPKDRFSAERLKGVDSTLKIQPAKLEDSAVYLCASSFGGANTGELFFGEGSRLTVL.

The V call is TRBV28, the J call TRBJ2-1, with TRBD2 matching over 8 bases. The CDR3 covers 12 residues. With 3 bases clipped from V and 12 bases from J, the junction kept 4 bases outside the gene matches. Germline CDR1 is MDHEN and CDR2 is SYDVKM. Written as DNA, the CDR3 is TGTGCCAGCAGTTTGTCGACTAGCGCGCAGTTCTTC. Protein product: CASSLSTSAQFF.

The CDR3 sequence is CASSGRAGMNTEAFF. DNA for the CDR3: TGTGCCAGCAGCGGCCGGGCGGGAATGAACACTGAAGCTTTCTTT. V gene TRBV27 combines with J gene TRBJ1-1; D is uncertain. Germline loops: CDR1 MNHEY, CDR2 SMNVEV (reference sequence). Trimming stripped 6 bases from V and 0 bases from J, with 14 bases between. There are 15 residues in the CDR3.

The V gene is TRBV6-1, the J gene TRBJ1-5, with a tentative D call TRBD1 (5 bases). Germline V gives CDR1 MNHNS, CDR2 SASEGT. V lost 1 base to trimming and J lost 6 bases, with 10 bases between them. CDR3 length: 14 amino acids. CDR3 DNA: TGTGCCAGCAGTGAAGTTCCGGGGGGTCAGCCCCAGCATTTT. Translated, it gives CASSEVPGGQPQHF.

CDR3 residues: CASSIWPDGGYTEAFF. CDR3 DNA: TGTGCCAGTAGTATTTGGCCCGATGGAGGGTACACTGAAGCTTTCTTT. The V and J genes are TRBV19 and TRBJ1-1; D is unclear. Trimming stripped 3 bases from V and 3 bases from J, with 17 bases between. Germline CDR1 and CDR2: LNHDA and SQIVND (reference sequence). The CDR3 contains 16 residues.

This clone has only one observation. This chain connects TRBV28 to TRBJ2-2; D unclear. V lost 5 bases, J lost 0 bases, and 13 bases lay in between. CDR1 is MDHEN and CDR2 is SYDVKM in the germline V gene. The CDR3 length is 16 residues. CDR3 sequence (DNA): TGTGCCAGCAGTCTCTTGAAGCGTTCGAACACCGGGGAGCTGTTTTTT. Translation gives CASSLLKRSNTGELFF.

The V and J genes are TRBV2 and TRBJ1-4; 8 bases fit TRBD1. This CDR3 is 15 amino acids long. Germline V gene lookup returns CDR1 SNHLY and CDR2 FYNNEI. With 2 bases clipped from V and 5 bases from J, the junction kept 4 bases outside the gene matches. CDR3 in amino acids: CASSESDRVNEKLFF. As DNA, the CDR3 is TGTGCCAGCAGTGAATCGGACAGGGTCAATGAAAAACTGTTTTTT.

The chain recombines TRBV7-8 with TRBJ1-3; D unclear. The CDR3 is 12 residues long. Germline-derived CDR1 and CDR2 are SGHVS and FQNEAQ. Deletions cut 2 bases from V and 9 bases from J, with 8 bases between. The CDR3 loop is CASSLNPSTIYF. The CDR3 bases are TGTGCCAGCAGCTTAAATCCGAGCACCATATATTTT.

The genes are TRBV19 and TRBJ1-5; no reliable D call. The CDR3 is 12 amino acids. Trimming took 6 bases from V and 8 from J, leaving 11 bases between them. Per germline, CDR1 LNHDA and CDR2 SQIVND (reference sequence). Written as DNA, the CDR3 is TGTGCCAGTAGCCCCCAGTTCGAGCCCCAGCATTTT. It specifies CASSPQFEPQHF.

Here the CDR3 DNA reads TGTGCCACCAGCAGAGAGGGAAGGGGCTTTGGCTACACCTTC. Its translation is CATSREGRGFGYTF. This chain connects TRBV15 to TRBJ1-2; D may be TRBD1 (5 bases). The V end lost 0 bases, the J end lost 7 bases, and 12 bases lay between the germline ends. Per germline, CDR1 LNHNV and CDR2 YYDKDF (reference sequence). The CDR3 consists of 14 residues.

The V and J genes are TRBV7-2 and TRBJ2-1; 8 bases are a match to TRBD2. CDR1 and CDR2 (germline): SGHTA, FQGNSA. J lost 3 bases, V lost 6 bases, and 4 bases had no gene match. The CDR3 runs 14 residues. In DNA, the CDR3 is TGTGCCAGCAGTCGGGAGGGTCTCTACAATGAGCAGTTCTTC. Its translation: CASSREGLYNEQFF.

The CDR3 nucleotides read TGTGCCAGCAACCGGGGGGGAAGGGCGAACACTGAAGCTTTCTTT. It encodes CASNRGGRANTEAFF. The chain carries TRBV11-3 and TRBJ1-1, with D possibly matching TRBD1 (5 bases). Germline values: CDR1 SGHNT, CDR2 YENEEA. Trimming stripped 7 bases from V and 1 base from J, with 16 bases between. This CDR3 is built from 15 residues.

The chain has TRBV12-5 and TRBJ2-7; 9 nucleotides agree with TRBD2. J was trimmed by 3 bases and V by 4 bases; bases with no gene match: 13. Germline V gene data show CDR1 as LGHNT and CDR2 as FRNRAP. The CDR3 covers 17 residues. CDR3 sequence: CASGSTGTSPQGYEQYF. The CDR3 DNA follows: TGTGCTAGTGGTTCAACCGGGACTAGCCCGCAGGGCTACGAGCAGTACTTC.